This T cell receptor beta chain derives from a study of beta chain features in type 1 diabetes. The study reverse transcribed the entire isolated RNA, so it sequenced expressed TCRB transcripts. Assay used: immunoSEQ multiplex PCR; TCRdb lists only in-frame clones, some missing. The data contain a few hundred thousand clones, around a quarter of them singletons. CDR1 and CDR2 (germline): LGHNA, YSLEER. CDR3 length equals 15 residues. V lost 0 bases and J lost 2, with 9 bases in between. The material sequenced was central memory CD4+ T cells from blood. The source of this sequence is a man aged 25 to 45 in good health. This chain uses TRBV4-3 with TRBJ2-3, with D perhaps TRBD2 (5 bases). In DNA form, the CDR3 reads TGCGCCAGCAGCCAAGATACTAGATACACAGATACGCAGTATTTT. This sequence encodes CASSQDTRYTDTQYF.